This T cell receptor (beta chain) was sequenced during a study of somatic mutations in cytotoxic T cells in rheumatoid arthritis. The table came from immunoSEQ multiplex PCR; TCRdb's copy has only in-frame clones and leaves some out. The sample includes more than 12,000 clones, over 60% of them seen just once. This clone has just one count. The antigen is undetermined. Germline V lookup: CDR1 SGDLS, CDR2 YYNGEE. The junction had 7 bases not matched to a gene; V was cut back by 4 bases and J by 4 bases. This CDR3 comprises 14 residues. Each population, CD4+ and CD8+ cells, was isolated by positive magnetic bead selection and checked for purity by flow cytometry. The study's findings and limits: Relative to age-matched healthy controls, rheumatoid arthritis patients did not differ significantly in CD8+ T-cell clonality.

This receptor was obtained from an adult with rheumatoid arthritis. Sample: CD8+ T cells sorted from blood. The V gene is TRBV9, the J gene TRBJ2-7; 8 nucleotides line up with TRBD2. The CDR3 DNA reads as TGTGCCAGCAGCCCCACGGGGGGGAGATACGAGCAGTACTTC. This codes for CASSPTGGRYEQYF. The entire variable domain, with the rest obtained from reference TRBV9 and TRBJ2-7, is as follows: DSGVTQTPKHLITATGQRVTLRCSPRSGDLSVYWYQQSLDQGLQFLIQYYNGEERAKGNILERFSAQQFPDLHSELNLSSLELGDSALYFCASSPTGGRYEQYFGPGTRLTVT.